This TCR beta chain originates from a study of molecular identifiers for immune sequencing clone quantification. Background on the study: In replicates, RNA from approximately 20,000 or 100,000 naive CD8 cells was divided five ways and four parts were sequenced. Whole-study results and caveats: Among 800,000 to 1,000,000 naive cells, as was reported, spiked Jurkat TCR RNA from one cell was detectable. Clones above 20 RNA copies contained over 99% of effector molecules and under 1% of naive molecules.

Sorting defined naive CD8 T cells as CD8+CD4-CCR7+CD45RA+. TCRdb ran MiXCR on the PCR reads and lists one entry per CDR3 protein. The table has 600,000 to 650,000 distinct CDR3 sequences, just under 20% seen once. The germline V gene encodes CDR1 SEHNR and CDR2 FQNEAQ (reference sequence). With V trimmed by 5 bases and J by 3 bases, 16 bases remained unmatched. The CDR3 consists of 17 residues. This clonotype was counted ten times or more. Its antigen is still unknown. The origin of this receptor is a human donor in good health. Some libraries in this study had Jurkat cell RNA spiked in. The chain joins TRBV7-9 to TRBJ2-7; 7 bases align to TRBD2. Sequenced sample: naive CD8+ T cells from blood, with Jurkat cell RNA spiked in. Subset given: FACS-sorted CD8+CD4-CCR7+CD45RA+ naive T cells. Here the CDR3 reads CASSPRPGTIKNYEQYF. The CDR3 DNA reads TGTGCCAGCAGCCCTCGCCCGGGGACTATAAAAAACTACGAGCAGTACTTC. Variable domain in full (rest from reference TRBV7-9 and TRBJ2-7): DTGVSQNPRHKITKRGQNVTFRCDPISEHNRLYWYRQTLGQGPEFLTYFQNEAQLEKSRLLSDRFSAERPKGSFSTLEIQRTEQGDSAMYLCASSPRPGTIKNYEQYFGPGTRLTVT.